This T cell receptor (beta chain) emerged from a study of T-cell memory formation after mild COVID-19. Study findings and constraints: CD4/CD8 balance held among clones contracting day 15 to 85, and later expanders leaned CD4+.

Concerning this clonotype itself: Its target is unknown.

Each CDR3 protein is one row after TCRdb ran MiXCR on the 5' RACE reads. This sample carries about 470,000 distinct CDR3 sequences, 15% to 20% of them seen once, and the ten largest clones take about 12%. The CDR3 totals 14 residues. CDR1 is ENHRY, CDR2 SYGVKD, per germline. Unmatched junction bases numbered 10, after V lost 6 bases and J lost 7 bases. Material: PBMCs or a T cell subset sorted from them (not recorded which). The receptor's source is an adult woman who had mild COVID-19 (a few samples of this study predate the infection). Cell type and time point are not known. The rearrangement links TRBV10-3 to TRBJ1-1; 8 nucleotides align to TRBD1. The CDR3 sequence: CAISQTGDQGEAFF. CDR3 sequence (DNA): TGTGCCATCAGCCAGACAGGGGATCAGGGTGAAGCTTTCTTT.